Given below is one TCR beta chain in context. It was during active infection that Seattle patients were enrolled and then longitudinally followed. The table came from immunoSEQ multiplex PCR; TCRdb's copy has only in-frame clones and leaves some out. The table shows some 270,000 clones, with roughly 84% occurring only once. These data come from a study of blood T cell repertoires in COVID-19. For the study at large: Samples taken during acute and convalescent COVID-19 were collected in the United States, Italy and Spain.

CDR1 and CDR2 (germline): GTSNPN, SVGIG (reference sequence). Unmatched junction bases numbered 10, after V lost 3 bases and J lost 0 bases. The CDR3 runs to 17 residues. The sequence was collected from a human donor with COVID-19, enrolled during active disease. The donor label of this sample is uncertain. Specimen: peripheral blood. The chain combines TRBV30 with TRBJ2-3; 9 bases match TRBD1. For the CDR3, the DNA is TGTGCCTGGAGAACAGGGGGCTTGTTCTATAGCACAGATACGCAGTATTTT. It is translated as CAWRTGGLFYSTDTQYF.